A selection of T cell receptor beta chains follows, all from one sample in a study of early stage breast cancer tumors. TCRdb's table, derived via immunoSEQ multiplex PCR, lists solely in-frame clones and lacks some. This sample has about 4,800 clones, with over 60% found just once. Material: breast tumor tissue. These receptors all come from a person aged 50-59 years with breast cancer. Each CDR3 is given with its conserved first and last residue. The D gene is left open where the match is weak.

J: TRBJ1-5
D: -
V: TRBV5-1
CDR3: CASSLGGDQPQHF

J: TRBJ2-1
D: TRBD2
V: TRBV28
CDR3: CASSLGTSGEQFF

J: TRBJ2-3
D: -
V: TRBV11-2
CDR3: CASSLDPESSTDTQYF

J: TRBJ2-3
D: -
V: TRBV5-1
CDR3: CASSLVGTDTQYF

J: TRBJ2-3
D: TRBD2
V: TRBV10-3
CDR3: CAISEAGGLTDTQYF

J: TRBJ1-5
D: -
V: TRBV18
CDR3: CASSPDNLQPQHF

J: TRBJ2-1
D: TRBD2
V: TRBV19
CDR3: CASSIFPSGSGEQFF

J: TRBJ2-1
D: -
V: TRBV5-8
CDR3: CASSGTIRNEQFF

J: TRBJ2-3
D: -
V: TRBV2
CDR3: CASSEVASTDTQYF

J: TRBJ1-1
D: -
V: TRBV19
CDR3: CASSIMGSPEAFF

J: TRBJ2-3
D: -
V: TRBV6-4
CDR3: CASSADGDTQYF

J: TRBJ2-2
D: TRBD2
V: TRBV27
CDR3: CASRGRAYNTGELFF

J: TRBJ2-3
D: TRBD2
V: TRBV5-4
CDR3: CASSSGLAGGSDTRYF

J: TRBJ1-5
D: -
V: TRBV9
CDR3: CASSVVPDNQPQHF

J: TRBJ1-4
D: -
V: TRBV11-3
CDR3: CASSTDRWEEKLFF

J: TRBJ2-2
D: -
V: TRBV7-2
CDR3: CASSQQRGAGTGELFF

J: TRBJ2-1
D: -
V: TRBV5-8
CDR3: CASSSGYGVNEQFF

J: TRBJ1-2
D: -
V: TRBV5-4
CDR3: CASSSPTGRSGYTF

J: TRBJ1-2
D: -
V: TRBV10-3
CDR3: CAITGRGVDYGYTF